This T cell receptor beta chain derives from a study of blood T cell repertoires in COVID-19. In the study overall: Both acute and convalescent COVID-19 samples were obtained from the United States, Italy and Spain. PBMCs, B-cell-depleted T cells, or T cells provided the cDNA or gDNA that made up the material.

Original analysis: Amplification of reference gene primers provided the estimated nucleated cell counts. Libraries were prepared by immunoSEQ multiplex PCR; TCRdb keeps only in-frame clonotypes and omits some of them. For V, J and clone size, that table is used; D and trimming come from the DNA. The table has tens of thousands of clones, about 89% seen once. The source of this sequence is a man between 65 and 85 years old with active or convalescent COVID-19. The sample consisted of peripheral blood.

The CDR3 reads CASSLGQGGAGNTIYF. CDR3 coding DNA: TGCGCCAGCAGCTTAGGACAGGGAGGTGCTGGAAACACCATATATTTT. The chain uses TRBV5-1 and TRBJ1-3; 8 bases are shared with TRBD1. Trimming at V came to 2 bases and at J to 2 bases, leaving 6 bases not matched to a gene. This CDR3 region has 16 residues. Germline assignment: CDR1 SGHRS and CDR2 YFSETQ.